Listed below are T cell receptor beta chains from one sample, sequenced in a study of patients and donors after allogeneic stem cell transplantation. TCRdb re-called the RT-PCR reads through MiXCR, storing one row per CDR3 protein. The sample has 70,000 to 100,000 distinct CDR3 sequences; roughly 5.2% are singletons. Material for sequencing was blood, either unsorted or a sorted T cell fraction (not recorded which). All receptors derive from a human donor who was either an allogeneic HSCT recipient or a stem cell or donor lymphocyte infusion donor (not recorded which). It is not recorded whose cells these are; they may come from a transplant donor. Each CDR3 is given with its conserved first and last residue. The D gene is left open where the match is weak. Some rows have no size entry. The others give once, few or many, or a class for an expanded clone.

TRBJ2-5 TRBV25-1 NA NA CASSALVVRETQYF TGTGCCAGCAGTGCCCTCGTTGTTAGGGAGACCCAGTACTTC
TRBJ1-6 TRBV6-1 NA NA CASSVTPARDSPLHF TGTGCCAGCAGTGTTACGCCAGCTCGAGATTCACCCCTCCACTTT
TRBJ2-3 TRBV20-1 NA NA CSARKGPGDTQYF TGCAGTGCTAGAAAGGGGCCGGGAGATACGCAGTATTTT
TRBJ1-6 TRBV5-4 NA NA CASSFGRGDSPLHF TGTGCCAGCAGCTTCGGCAGGGGTGATTCACCCCTCCACTTT
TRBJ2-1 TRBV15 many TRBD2 CATSSEGTSGSYEQFF TGTGCCACCAGCAGTGAAGGGACTAGCGGGAGCTATGAGCAGTTCTTC
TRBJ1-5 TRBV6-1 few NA CASGGYGGEPQHF TGTGCCAGTGGGGGGTATGGTGGCGAGCCCCAGCATTTT
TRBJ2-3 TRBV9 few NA CASSPQPRGSGDTQYF TGTGCCAGCAGCCCCCAGCCCCGCGGTTCTGGAGATACGCAGTATTTT
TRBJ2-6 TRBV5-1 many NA CASSLGPGANVLTF TGCGCCAGCAGCTTGGGGCCTGGGGCCAACGTCCTGACTTTC
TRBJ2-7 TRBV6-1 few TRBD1 CASSPWRRDRGVPGEQYF TGTGCCAGCAGTCCTTGGAGGCGAGACAGGGGAGTCCCTGGCGAGCAGTACTTC
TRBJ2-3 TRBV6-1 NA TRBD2 CASRTSQVSDTQYF TGTGCCAGCCGGACTAGCCAGGTGTCGGATACGCAGTATTTT
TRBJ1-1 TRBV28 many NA CASSPRGEGNTEAFF TGTGCCAGCAGCCCCCGGGGGGAGGGGAACACTGAAGCTTTCTTT
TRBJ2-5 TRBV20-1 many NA CSARRSRETQYF TGCAGTGCTAGACGCTCGCGGGAGACCCAGTACTTC
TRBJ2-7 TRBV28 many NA CASSSRAEQYF TGTGCCAGCAGTTCGAGGGCCGAGCAGTACTTC
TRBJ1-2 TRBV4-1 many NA CASSQSRNYGYTF TGCGCCAGCAGCCAATCAAGGAACTATGGCTACACCTTC
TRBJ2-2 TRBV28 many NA CASRRNTGELFF TGTGCCAGCAGAAGGAACACCGGGGAGCTGTTTTTT
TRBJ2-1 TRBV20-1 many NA CSARSRTGLESYNEQFF TGCAGTGCTAGATCCCGGACGGGCCTAGAGTCCTACAATGAGCAGTTCTTC
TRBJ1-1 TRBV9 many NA CASSVNTGGIAFF TGTGCCAGCAGCGTTAATACAGGAGGTATAGCTTTCTTT
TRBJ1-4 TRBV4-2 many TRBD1 CASSQDFGQGPRKLFF TGTGCCAGCAGCCAAGATTTTGGACAGGGGCCGAGAAAACTGTTTTTT
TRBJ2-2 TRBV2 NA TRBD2 CASRGGLAGTGELFF TGTGCCAGCAGGGGCGGACTAGCTGGAACCGGGGAGCTGTTTTTT
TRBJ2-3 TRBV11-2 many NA CASRGRLGGTDTQYF TGTGCCAGCAGGGGGAGGCTAGGAGGCACAGATACGCAGTATTTT
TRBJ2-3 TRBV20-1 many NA CSALVPGGTDTQYF TGCAGTGCTCTCGTCCCGGGAGGCACAGATACGCAGTATTTT
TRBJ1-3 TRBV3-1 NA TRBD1 CASTRDRGNTIYF TGTGCCAGCACCCGGGACAGGGGAAACACCATATATTTT
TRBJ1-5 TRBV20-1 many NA CSARGPFGGWDQPQHF TGCAGTGCTAGAGGTCCGTTCGGGGGTTGGGATCAGCCCCAGCATTTT
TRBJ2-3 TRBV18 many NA CASSPPGGTSTDTQYF TGTGCCAGCTCACCACCCGGCGGTACTAGCACAGATACGCAGTATTTT
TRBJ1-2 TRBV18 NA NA CASSPLGNGDYGYTF TGTGCCAGCTCACCACTCGGGAACGGGGACTATGGCTACACCTTC
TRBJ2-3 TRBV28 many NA CASSNVRLADTQYF TGTGCCAGCAGTAACGTGAGGTTGGCAGATACGCAGTATTTT
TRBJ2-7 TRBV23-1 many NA CASSQRVRETYEQYF TGCGCCAGCAGTCAGCGCGTTCGGGAAACCTACGAGCAGTACTTC
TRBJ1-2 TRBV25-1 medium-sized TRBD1 CASSPSDRSDGYTF TGTGCCAGCAGTCCCTCGGACAGGTCCGATGGCTACACCTTC
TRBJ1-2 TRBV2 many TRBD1 CASIRDRKLYGYTF TGTGCCAGCATCCGGGACAGGAAACTCTATGGCTACACCTTC
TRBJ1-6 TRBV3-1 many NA CASSQMDSPLHF TGTGCCAGCAGCCAAATGGATTCACCCCTCCACTTT
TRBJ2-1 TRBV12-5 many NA CASGLGKDEQFF TGTGCTAGTGGTTTGGGTAAGGATGAGCAGTTCTTC
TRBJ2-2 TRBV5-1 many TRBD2 CASSKTSGSHEGTGELFF TGCGCCAGCAGCAAGACTAGCGGGAGTCATGAGGGCACCGGGGAGCTGTTTTTT
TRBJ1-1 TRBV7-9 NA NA CASSLDLGGATEAFF TGTGCCAGCAGCTTAGATTTGGGGGGAGCCACTGAAGCTTTCTTT
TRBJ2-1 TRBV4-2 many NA CASSQESRYNEEQFF TGTGCCAGCAGCCAAGAGTCCCGATACAATGAGGAGCAGTTCTTC
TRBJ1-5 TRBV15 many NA CATSPRTTGQPQHF TGTGCCACCAGCCCAAGGACCACAGGTCAGCCCCAGCATTTT
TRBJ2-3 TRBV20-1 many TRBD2 CSARGTSAGTDTQYF TGCAGTGCAAGGGGGACTAGCGCGGGGACAGATACGCAGTATTTT
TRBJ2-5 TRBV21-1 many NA CASTLWGGLKTQYF TGTGCCAGCACCCTTTGGGGGGGTTTAAAGACCCAGTACTTC
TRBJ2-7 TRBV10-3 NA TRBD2 CAISSSGGSPGDF TGTGCCATCAGTAGTAGCGGGGGGTCCCCGGGGGACTTC
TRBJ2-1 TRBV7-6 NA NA CASSLAGAGEQFF TGTGCCAGCAGCTTGGCGGGGGCGGGGGAGCAGTTCTTC
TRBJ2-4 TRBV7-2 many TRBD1 CASSKRDSAGIQYF TGTGCCAGCAGCAAACGGGACAGCGCTGGCATTCAGTACTTC
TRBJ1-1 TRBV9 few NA CASSVENTEAFF TGTGCCAGCAGCGTTGAAAACACTGAAGCTTTCTTT
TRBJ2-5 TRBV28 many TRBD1 CASSLPGTGTQYF TGTGCCAGCAGCCTACCCGGGACAGGGACCCAGTACTTC
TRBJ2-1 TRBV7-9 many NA CASRKGTSTVEQFF TGTGCCAGCAGGAAGGGGACCTCCACGGTTGAGCAGTTCTTC
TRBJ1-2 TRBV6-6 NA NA CASGMGDYGYTF TGTGCCAGCGGGATGGGGGACTATGGCTACACCTTC
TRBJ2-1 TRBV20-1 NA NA CSARDYGEVGYNEQFF TGCAGTGCTAGAGATTATGGGGAAGTCGGCTACAATGAGCAGTTCTTC
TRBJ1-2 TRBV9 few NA CASSSKQGSGQYGYTF TGTGCCAGCAGCTCCAAGCAGGGGTCGGGGCAATATGGCTACACCTTC
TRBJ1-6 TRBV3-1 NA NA CASSQDRRVSYNSPLHF TGTGCCAGCAGCCAAGATCGGAGGGTATCCTATAATTCACCCCTCCACTTT
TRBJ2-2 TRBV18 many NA CASSPLSARGANTGELFF TGTGCCAGCTCACCTCTATCGGCGCGCGGGGCGAACACCGGGGAGCTGTTTTTT
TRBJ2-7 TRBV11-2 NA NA CASSLGLRGLYEQYF TGTGCCAGCAGCTTGGGTCTCCGTGGCCTCTACGAGCAGTACTTC
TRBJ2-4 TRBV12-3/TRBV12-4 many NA CASSSRSQAKDIQYF TGTGCCAGCAGTTCCCGGTCCCAGGCTAAGGACATTCAGTACTTC
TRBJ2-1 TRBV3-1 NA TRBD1 CASSQYRQGEVGNGQFF TGTGCCAGCAGCCAGTACAGACAGGGGGAGGTCGGCAATGGGCAGTTCTTC
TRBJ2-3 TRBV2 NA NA CASSGALLHSDTQYF TGTGCCAGCAGTGGTGCGCTCCTGCATTCGGATACGCAGTATTTT
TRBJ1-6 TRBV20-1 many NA CSAPSSGSYNSPLHF TGCAGTGCTCCTAGTTCGGGATCTTATAATTCACCCCTCCACTTT
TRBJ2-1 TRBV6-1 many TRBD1 CAISPRDRSYNEQFF TGTGCCATCTCCCCCCGGGACAGGTCCTACAATGAGCAGTTCTTC
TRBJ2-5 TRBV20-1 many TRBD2 CSAHSPGGETQYF TGCAGTGCCCATAGCCCGGGGGGAGAGACCCAGTACTTC
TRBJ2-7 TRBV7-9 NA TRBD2 CASSPPTSSSEQYF TGTGCCAGCAGCCCCCCGACTAGCTCTAGCGAGCAGTACTTC
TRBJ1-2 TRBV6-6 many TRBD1 CASGGQGLSGYTF TGTGCCAGCGGCGGACAGGGGTTGAGTGGCTACACCTTC
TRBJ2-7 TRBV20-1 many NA CSATYGTPSATAEQYF TGCAGTGCTACCTACGGGACACCTAGTGCTACTGCCGAGCAGTACTTC
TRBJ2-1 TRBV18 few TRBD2 CASSPPSSGGLSSYNEQFF TGTGCCAGCTCACCACCGTCCAGCGGGGGCCTTAGCTCCTACAATGAGCAGTTCTTC
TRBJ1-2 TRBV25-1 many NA CASTQGHAGGYTF TGTGCCAGCACTCAGGGGCACGCCGGGGGCTACACCTTC